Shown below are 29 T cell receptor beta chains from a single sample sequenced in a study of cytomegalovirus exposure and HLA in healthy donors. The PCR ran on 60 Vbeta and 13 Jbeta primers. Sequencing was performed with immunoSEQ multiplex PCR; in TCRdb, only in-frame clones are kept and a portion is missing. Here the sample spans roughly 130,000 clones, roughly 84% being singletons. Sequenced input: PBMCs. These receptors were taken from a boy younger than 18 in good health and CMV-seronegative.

In DNA form, the CDR3 reads TGTGCCAGCAGCTTAGGCAGTAACACTGAAGCTTTCTTT. This sequence encodes CASSLGSNTEAFF. This chain connects TRBV7-2 to TRBJ1-1; D gene ambiguous. CDR1 is SGHTA and CDR2 is FQGNSA in the germline V gene. The V end was cut by 1 base, the J end by 2 bases, with 5 bases between. The CDR3 length is 13 residues.

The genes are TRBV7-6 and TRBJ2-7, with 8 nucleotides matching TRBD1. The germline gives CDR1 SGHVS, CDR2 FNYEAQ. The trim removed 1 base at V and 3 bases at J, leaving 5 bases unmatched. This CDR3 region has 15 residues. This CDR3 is CASSLDETGVYEQYF. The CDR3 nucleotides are TGTGCCAGCAGCTTAGATGAGACAGGGGTCTACGAGCAGTACTTC.

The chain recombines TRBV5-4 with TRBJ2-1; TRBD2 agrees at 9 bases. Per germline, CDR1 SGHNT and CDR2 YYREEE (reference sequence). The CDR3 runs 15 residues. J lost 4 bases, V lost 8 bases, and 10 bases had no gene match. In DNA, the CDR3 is TGTGCCAGTAAAGCGGGGGGCGTTCTGTACAATGAGCAGTTCTTC. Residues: CASKAGGVLYNEQFF.

The CDR3 DNA follows: TGTGCTAGTGGTTTGGTACCGCCAGTCGAGCAGTACTTC. As protein: CASGLVPPVEQYF. The rearrangement uses TRBV12-5 and TRBJ2-7; D unclear. Per germline, CDR1 LGHNT and CDR2 FRNRAP. V was pared by 0 bases and J by 6 bases, with 9 bases between. The CDR3 is 13 residues long.

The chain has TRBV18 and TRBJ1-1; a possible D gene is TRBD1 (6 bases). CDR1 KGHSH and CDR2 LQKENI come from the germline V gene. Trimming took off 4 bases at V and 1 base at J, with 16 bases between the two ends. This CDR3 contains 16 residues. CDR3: CASSQAGGVRNTEAFF. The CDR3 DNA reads TGTGCCAGCTCACAGGCGGGGGGCGTACGGAACACTGAAGCTTTCTTT.

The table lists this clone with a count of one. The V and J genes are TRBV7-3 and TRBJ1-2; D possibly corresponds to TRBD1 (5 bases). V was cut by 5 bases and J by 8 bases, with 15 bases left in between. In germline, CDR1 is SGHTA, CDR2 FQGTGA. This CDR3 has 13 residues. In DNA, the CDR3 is TGTGCCAGCAGCCCCGTTAGGGGTGACGGCTACACCTTC. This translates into CASSPVRGDGYTF. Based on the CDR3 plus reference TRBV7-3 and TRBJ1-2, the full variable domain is GAGVSQTPSNKVTEKGKYVELRCDPISGHTALYWYRQSLGQGPEFLIYFQGTGAADDSGLPNDRFFAVRPEGSVSTLKIQRTERGDSAVYLCASSPVRGDGYTFGSGTRLTVV.

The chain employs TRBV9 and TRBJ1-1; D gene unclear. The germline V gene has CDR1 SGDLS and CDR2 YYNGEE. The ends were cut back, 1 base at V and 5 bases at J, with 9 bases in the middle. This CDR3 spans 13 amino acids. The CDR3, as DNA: TGTGCCAGCAGCGTACGAGGAGGGACTGAAGCTTTCTTT. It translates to CASSVRGGTEAFF.

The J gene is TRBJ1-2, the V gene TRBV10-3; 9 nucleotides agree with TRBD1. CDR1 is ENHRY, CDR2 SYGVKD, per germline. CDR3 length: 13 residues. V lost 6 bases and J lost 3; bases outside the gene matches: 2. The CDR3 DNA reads TGTGCCATCAGCCGGGACAGGGACTATGGCTACACCTTC. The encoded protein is CAISRDRDYGYTF.

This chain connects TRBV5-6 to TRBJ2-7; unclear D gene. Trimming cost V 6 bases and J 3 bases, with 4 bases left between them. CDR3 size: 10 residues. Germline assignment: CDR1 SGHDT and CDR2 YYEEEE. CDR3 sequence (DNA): TGTGCCAGCACCCGCTACGAGCAGTACTTC. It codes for CASTRYEQYF. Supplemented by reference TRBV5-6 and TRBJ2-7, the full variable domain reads DAGVTQSPTHLIKTRGQQVTLRCSPKSGHDTVSWYQQALGQGPQFIFQYYEEEERQRGNFPDRFSGHQFPNYSSELNVNALLLGDSALYLCASTRYEQYFGPGTRLTVT.

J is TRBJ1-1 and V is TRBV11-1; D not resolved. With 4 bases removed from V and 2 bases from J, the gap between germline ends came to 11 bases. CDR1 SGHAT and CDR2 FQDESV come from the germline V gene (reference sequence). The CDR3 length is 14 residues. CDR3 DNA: TGTGCCAGCAGCTCCCTCGGGGTAAACACTGAAGCTTTCTTT. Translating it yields CASSSLGVNTEAFF.

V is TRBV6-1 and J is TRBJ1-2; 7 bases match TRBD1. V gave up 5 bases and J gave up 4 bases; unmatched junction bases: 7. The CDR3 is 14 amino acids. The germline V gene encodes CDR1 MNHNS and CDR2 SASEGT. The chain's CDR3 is CASSNRQGGYGYTF. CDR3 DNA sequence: TGTGCCAGCAGTAATCGACAGGGAGGCTATGGCTACACCTTC.

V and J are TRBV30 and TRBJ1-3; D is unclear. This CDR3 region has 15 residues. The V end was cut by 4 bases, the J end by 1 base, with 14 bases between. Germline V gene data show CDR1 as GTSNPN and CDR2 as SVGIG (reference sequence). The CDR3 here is CAWIPDTLSGNTIYF. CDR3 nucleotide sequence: TGTGCCTGGATACCCGATACTCTATCTGGAAACACCATATATTTT.

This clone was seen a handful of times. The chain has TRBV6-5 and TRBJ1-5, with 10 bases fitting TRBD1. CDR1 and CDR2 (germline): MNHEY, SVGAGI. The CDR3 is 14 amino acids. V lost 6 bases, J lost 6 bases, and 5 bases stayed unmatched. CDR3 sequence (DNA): TGTGCCAGCAGCCGGACAGGGGGAAGTCAGCCCCAGCATTTT. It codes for CASSRTGGSQPQHF.

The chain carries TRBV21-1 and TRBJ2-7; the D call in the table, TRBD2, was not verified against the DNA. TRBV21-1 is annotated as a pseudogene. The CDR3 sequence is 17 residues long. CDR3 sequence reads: CASSKREFDWERGEQYF. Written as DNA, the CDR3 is TGTGCCAGCAGCAAAAGGGAATTTGACTGGGAGCGAGGCGAGCAGTACTTC.

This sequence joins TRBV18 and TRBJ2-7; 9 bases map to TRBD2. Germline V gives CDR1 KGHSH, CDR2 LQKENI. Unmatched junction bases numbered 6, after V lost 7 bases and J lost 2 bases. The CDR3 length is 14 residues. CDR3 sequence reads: CASLLSGSTYEQYF. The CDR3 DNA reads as TGTGCCAGCTTACTTAGCGGGAGCACCTACGAGCAGTACTTC.

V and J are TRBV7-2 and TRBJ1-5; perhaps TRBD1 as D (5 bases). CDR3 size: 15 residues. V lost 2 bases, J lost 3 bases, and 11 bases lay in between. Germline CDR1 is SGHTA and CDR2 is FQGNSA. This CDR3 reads CASSLWQGINQPQHF. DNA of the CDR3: TGTGCCAGCAGCTTATGGCAGGGCATCAATCAGCCCCAGCATTTT. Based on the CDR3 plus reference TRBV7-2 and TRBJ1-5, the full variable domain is GAGVSQSPSNKVTEKGKDVELRCDPISGHTALYWYRQSLGQGLEFLIYFQGNSAPDKSGLPSDRFSAERTGGSVSTLTIQRTQQEDSAVYLCASSLWQGINQPQHFGDGTRLSIL.

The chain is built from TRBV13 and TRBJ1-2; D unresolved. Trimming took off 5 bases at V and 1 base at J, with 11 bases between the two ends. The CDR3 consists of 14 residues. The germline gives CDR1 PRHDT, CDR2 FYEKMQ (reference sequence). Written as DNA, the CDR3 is TGTGCCAGCAGCCCCAGCGGGCATAACTATGGCTACACCTTC. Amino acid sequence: CASSPSGHNYGYTF.

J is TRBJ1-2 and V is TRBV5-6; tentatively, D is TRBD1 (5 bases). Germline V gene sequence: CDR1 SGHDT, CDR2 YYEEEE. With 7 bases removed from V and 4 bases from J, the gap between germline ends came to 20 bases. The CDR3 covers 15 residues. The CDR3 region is CASRPPGVPGYGYTF. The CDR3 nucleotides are TGTGCCAGCCGCCCCCCGGGGGTCCCTGGCTATGGCTACACCTTC.

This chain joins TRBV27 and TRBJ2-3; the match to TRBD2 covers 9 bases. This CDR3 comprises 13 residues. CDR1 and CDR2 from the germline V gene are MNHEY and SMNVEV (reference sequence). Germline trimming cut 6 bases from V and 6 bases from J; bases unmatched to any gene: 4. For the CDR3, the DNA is TGTGCCAGCAGGCGGGGGGGTCCGGATACGCAGTATTTT. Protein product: CASRRGGPDTQYF.

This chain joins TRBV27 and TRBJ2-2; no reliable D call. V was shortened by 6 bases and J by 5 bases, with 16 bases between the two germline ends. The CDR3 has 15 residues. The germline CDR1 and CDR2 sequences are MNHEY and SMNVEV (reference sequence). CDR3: CASRLSLAVTGELFF. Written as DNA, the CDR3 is TGTGCCAGCAGGCTATCCCTCGCGGTTACCGGGGAGCTGTTTTTT.

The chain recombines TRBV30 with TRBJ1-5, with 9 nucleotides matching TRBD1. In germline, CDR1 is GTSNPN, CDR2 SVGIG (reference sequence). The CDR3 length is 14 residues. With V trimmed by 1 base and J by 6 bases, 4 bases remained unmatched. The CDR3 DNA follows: TGTGCCTGGAGTGGTGGACAGGGGTTTCAGCCCCAGCATTTT. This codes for CAWSGGQGFQPQHF.

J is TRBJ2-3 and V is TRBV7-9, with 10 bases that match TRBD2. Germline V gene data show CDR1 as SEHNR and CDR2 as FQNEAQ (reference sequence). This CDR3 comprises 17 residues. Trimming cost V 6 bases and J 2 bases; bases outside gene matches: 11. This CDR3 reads CASSLRPGLANTDTQYF. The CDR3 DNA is TGTGCCAGCAGTCTCAGACCGGGACTAGCGAACACAGATACGCAGTATTTT. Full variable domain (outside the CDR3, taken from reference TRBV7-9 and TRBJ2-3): DTGVSQNPRHKITKRGQNVTFRCDPISEHNRLYWYRQTLGQGPEFLTYFQNEAQLEKSRLLSDRFSAERPKGSFSTLEIQRTEQGDSAMYLCASSLRPGLANTDTQYFGPGTRLTVL.

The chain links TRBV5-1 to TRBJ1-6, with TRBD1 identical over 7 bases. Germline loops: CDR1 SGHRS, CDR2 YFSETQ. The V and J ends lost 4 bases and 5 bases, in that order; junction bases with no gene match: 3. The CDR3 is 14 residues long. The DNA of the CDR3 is TGCGCCAGCAGCGGGGGGACAGATAATTCACCCCTCCACTTT. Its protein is CASSGGTDNSPLHF.

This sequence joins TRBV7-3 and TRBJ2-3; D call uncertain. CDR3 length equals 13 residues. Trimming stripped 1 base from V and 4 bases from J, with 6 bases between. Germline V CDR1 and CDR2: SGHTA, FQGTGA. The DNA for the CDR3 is TGTGCCAGCAGCTTAAGCGCGGCAGATACGCAGTATTTT. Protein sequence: CASSLSAADTQYF.

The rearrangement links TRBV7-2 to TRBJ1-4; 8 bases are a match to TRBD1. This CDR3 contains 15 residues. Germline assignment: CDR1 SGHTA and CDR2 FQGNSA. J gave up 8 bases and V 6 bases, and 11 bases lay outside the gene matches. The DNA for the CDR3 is TGTGCCAGCAGGCGATCAGGGGGCAACCCAGAAAAACTGTTTTTT. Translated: CASRRSGGNPEKLFF.

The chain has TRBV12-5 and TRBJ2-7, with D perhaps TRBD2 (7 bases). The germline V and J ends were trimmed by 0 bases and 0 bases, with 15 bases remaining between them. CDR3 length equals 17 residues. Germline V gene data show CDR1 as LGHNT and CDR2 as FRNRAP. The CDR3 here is CASGLVIGGASSYEQYF. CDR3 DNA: TGTGCTAGTGGTTTGGTGATTGGGGGGGCTAGCTCCTACGAGCAGTACTTC.

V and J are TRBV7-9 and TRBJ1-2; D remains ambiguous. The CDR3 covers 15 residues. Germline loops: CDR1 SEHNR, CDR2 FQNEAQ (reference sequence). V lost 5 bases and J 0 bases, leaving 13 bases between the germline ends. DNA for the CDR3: TGTGCCAGCAGCCTCAATACAGCAGCTAACTATGGCTACACCTTC. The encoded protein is CASSLNTAANYGYTF. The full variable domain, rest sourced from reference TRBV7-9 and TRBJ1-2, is DTGVSQNPRHKITKRGQNVTFRCDPISEHNRLYWYRQTLGQGPEFLTYFQNEAQLEKSRLLSDRFSAERPKGSFSTLEIQRTEQGDSAMYLCASSLNTAANYGYTFGSGTRLTVV.

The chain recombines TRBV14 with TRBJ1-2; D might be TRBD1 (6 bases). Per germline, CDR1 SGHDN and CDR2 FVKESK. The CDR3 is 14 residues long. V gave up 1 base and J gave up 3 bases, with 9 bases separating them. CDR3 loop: CASSQVGTHYGYTF. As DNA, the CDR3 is TGTGCCAGCAGCCAAGTCGGGACACACTATGGCTACACCTTC.

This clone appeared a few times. The CDR3 is CASSPRGTDTQYF. CDR3 sequence (DNA): TGTGCCAGCAGCCCAAGAGGCACAGATACGCAGTATTTT. The gene calls are TRBV7-3 and TRBJ2-3; D not resolved. The germline V and J ends were trimmed by 5 bases and 1 base, with 7 bases remaining between them. Germline CDR1 is SGHTA and CDR2 is FQGTGA. The CDR3 is 13 amino acids.